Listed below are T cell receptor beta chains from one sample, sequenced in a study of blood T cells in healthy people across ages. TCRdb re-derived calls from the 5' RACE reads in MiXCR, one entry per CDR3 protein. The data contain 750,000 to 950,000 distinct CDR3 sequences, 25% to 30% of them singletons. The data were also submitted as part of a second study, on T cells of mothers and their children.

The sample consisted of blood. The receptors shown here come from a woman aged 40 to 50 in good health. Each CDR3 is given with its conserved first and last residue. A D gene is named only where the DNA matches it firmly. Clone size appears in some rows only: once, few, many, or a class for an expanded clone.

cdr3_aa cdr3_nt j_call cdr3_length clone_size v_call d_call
CASSPGTRLNEQFF TGTGCCAGCAGTCCCGGGACGAGACTAAATGAGCAGTTCTTC TRBJ2-1 14 many TRBV7-2 NA
CASLLRLNSPLHF TGTGCCAGCCTCCTCCGGTTAAATTCACCCCTCCACTTT TRBJ1-6 13 few TRBV6-2/TRBV6-3 NA
CASSSSWETQYF TGTGCCAGCAGCTCGAGTTGGGAGACCCAGTACTTC TRBJ2-5 12 many TRBV13 NA
CASSLSFEQYF TGTGCCAGCAGCCTGTCATTCGAGCAGTACTTC TRBJ2-7 11 few TRBV7-2 NA
CASTHEAFSYEQYF TGTGCCAGCACCCACGAGGCATTCTCCTACGAGCAGTACTTC TRBJ2-7 14 many TRBV6-2/TRBV6-3 NA
CASSWTAQETQYF TGTGCCAGTAGCTGGACTGCTCAAGAGACCCAGTACTTC TRBJ2-5 13 NA TRBV19 NA
CASSRRTGGADTQYF TGCGCCAGCAGCCGGAGGACCGGCGGGGCAGATACGCAGTATTTT TRBJ2-3 15 many TRBV5-1 NA
CASSYLDGGRETQYF TGTGCCAGCAGTTACTTAGACGGGGGCCGGGAGACCCAGTACTTC TRBJ2-5 15 NA TRBV3-1 NA
CASSQLDSGGASYEQYF TGCGCCAGCAGCCAACTCGATAGCGGGGGAGCGTCCTACGAGCAGTACTTC TRBJ2-7 17 many TRBV4-1 TRBD2
CASSLGDPLGEKLFF TGTGCCAGCAGCTTGGGGGACCCCCTCGGCGAAAAACTGTTTTTT TRBJ1-4 15 few TRBV5-5 NA
CSAPLGTGTGHEQYF TGCAGTGCGCCTCTGGGGACAGGGACGGGTCACGAGCAGTACTTC TRBJ2-7 15 few TRBV20-1 TRBD1
CASKPRQAGANVLTF TGTGCCAGCAAACCCCGACAGGCTGGGGCCAACGTCCTGACTTTC TRBJ2-6 15 many TRBV27 NA
CASSSPRALVSGYTF TGTGCCAGCAGCTCCCCTCGGGCGTTAGTCTCCGGCTACACCTTC TRBJ1-2 15 many TRBV11-1 NA
CASGDGQGANTIYF TGTGCCAGCGGCGATGGACAGGGGGCAAACACCATATATTTT TRBJ1-3 14 NA TRBV7-9 TRBD1
CASARPQRDYQPQHF TGTGCCAGCGCAAGGCCACAGAGAGATTATCAGCCCCAGCATTTT TRBJ1-5 15 NA TRBV6-2/TRBV6-3 NA
CASSPDRPLGFYGYTF TGTGCCAGCAGCCCAGATAGACCCCTAGGATTCTATGGCTACACCTTC TRBJ1-2 16 NA TRBV11-2 NA
CSVESGGSYYEQYF TGCAGCGTTGAATCGGGCGGGTCCTACTACGAGCAGTACTTC TRBJ2-7 14 many TRBV29-1 NA